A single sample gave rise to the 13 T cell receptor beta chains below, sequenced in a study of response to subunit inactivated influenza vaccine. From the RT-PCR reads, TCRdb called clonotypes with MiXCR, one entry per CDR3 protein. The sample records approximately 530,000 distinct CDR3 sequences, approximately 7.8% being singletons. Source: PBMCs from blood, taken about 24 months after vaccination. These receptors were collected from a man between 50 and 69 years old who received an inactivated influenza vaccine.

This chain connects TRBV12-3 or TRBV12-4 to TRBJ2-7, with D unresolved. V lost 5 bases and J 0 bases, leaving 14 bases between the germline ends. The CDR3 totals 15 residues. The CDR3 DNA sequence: TGTGCCAGCAGTCAAAACAGCCACAGCTCCTACGAGCAGTACTTC. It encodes CASSQNSHSSYEQYF.

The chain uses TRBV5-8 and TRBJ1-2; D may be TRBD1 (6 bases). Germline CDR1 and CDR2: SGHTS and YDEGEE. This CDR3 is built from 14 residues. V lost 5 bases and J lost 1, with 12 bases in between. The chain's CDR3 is CASRSSGVNYGYTF. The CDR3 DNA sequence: TGTGCCAGCAGATCTTCAGGGGTTAACTATGGCTACACCTTC.

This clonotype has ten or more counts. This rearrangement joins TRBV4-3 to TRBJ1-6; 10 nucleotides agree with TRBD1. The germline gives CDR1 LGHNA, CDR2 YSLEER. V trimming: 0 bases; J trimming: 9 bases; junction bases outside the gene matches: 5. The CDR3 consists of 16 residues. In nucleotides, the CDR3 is TGCGCCAGCAGCCAAGACCCGACAGGGGGCACTTCACCCCTCCACTTT. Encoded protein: CASSQDPTGGTSPLHF.

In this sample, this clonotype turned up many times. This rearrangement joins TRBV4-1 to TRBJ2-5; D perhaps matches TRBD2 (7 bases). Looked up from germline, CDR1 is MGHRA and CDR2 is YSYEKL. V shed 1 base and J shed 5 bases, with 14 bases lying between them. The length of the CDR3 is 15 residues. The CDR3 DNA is TGCGCCAGCAGCCAAGTTGGGGGGGCGTTTGAGACCCAGTACTTC. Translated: CASSQVGGAFETQYF.

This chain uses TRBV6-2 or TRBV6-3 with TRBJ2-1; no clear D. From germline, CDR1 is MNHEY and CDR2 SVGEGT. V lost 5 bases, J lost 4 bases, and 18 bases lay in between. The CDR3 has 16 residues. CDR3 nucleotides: TGTGCCAGCAGTGGCCGGCCTTTAATAGGGTACAATGAGCAGTTCTTC. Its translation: CASSGRPLIGYNEQFF.

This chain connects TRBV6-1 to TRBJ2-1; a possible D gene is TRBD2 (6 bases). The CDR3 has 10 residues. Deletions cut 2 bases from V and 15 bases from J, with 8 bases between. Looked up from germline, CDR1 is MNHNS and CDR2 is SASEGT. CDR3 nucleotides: TGTGCCAGCAGTGAACTAGCGTGGTTCTTC. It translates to CASSELAWFF.

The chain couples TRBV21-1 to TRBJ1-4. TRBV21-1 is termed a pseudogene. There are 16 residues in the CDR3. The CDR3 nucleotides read TGTGCCAGCAGCAACTATTACAGCGCAACTAATGAAAAACTGTTTTTT. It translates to CASSNYYSATNEKLFF.

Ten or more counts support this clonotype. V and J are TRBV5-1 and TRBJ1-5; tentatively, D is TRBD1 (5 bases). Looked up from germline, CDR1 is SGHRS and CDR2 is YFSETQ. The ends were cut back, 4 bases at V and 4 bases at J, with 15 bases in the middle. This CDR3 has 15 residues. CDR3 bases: TGCGCCAGCAGCCCCAGCGGGGGAACAAATCAGCCCCAGCATTTT. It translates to CASSPSGGTNQPQHF.

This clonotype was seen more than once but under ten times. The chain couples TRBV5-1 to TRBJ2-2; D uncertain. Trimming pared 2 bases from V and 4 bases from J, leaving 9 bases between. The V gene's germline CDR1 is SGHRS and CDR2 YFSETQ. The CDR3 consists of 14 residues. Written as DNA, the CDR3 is TGCGCCAGCAGCTTCTTTCTTTCCACCGGGGAGCTGTTTTTT. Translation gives CASSFFLSTGELFF. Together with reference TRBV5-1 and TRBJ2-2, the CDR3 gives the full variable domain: KAGVTQTPRYLIKTRGQQVTLSCSPISGHRSVSWYQQTPGQGLQFLFEYFSETQRNKGNFPGRFSGRQFSNSRSEMNVSTLELGDSALYLCASSFFLSTGELFFGEGSRLTVL.

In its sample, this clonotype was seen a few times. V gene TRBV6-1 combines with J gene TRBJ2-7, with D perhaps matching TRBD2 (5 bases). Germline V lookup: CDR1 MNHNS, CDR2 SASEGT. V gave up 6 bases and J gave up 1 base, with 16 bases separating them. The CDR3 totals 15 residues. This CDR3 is CASSHGLPGSYEQYF. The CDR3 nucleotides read TGTGCCAGCAGCCACGGACTTCCCGGGTCCTACGAGCAGTACTTC.

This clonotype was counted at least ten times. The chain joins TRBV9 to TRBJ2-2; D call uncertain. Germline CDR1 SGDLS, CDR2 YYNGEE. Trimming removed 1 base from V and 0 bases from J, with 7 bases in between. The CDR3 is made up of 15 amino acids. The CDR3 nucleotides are TGTGCCAGCAGCGTACAGCAAGCGAACACCGGGGAGCTGTTTTTT. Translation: CASSVQQANTGELFF.

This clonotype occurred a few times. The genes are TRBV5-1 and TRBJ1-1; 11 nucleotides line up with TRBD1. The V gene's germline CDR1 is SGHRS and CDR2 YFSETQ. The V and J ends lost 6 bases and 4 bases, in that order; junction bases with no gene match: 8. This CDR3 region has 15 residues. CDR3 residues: CASTVKGTGGTEAFF. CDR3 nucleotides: TGCGCCAGCACTGTGAAGGGGACAGGGGGCACTGAAGCTTTCTTT.

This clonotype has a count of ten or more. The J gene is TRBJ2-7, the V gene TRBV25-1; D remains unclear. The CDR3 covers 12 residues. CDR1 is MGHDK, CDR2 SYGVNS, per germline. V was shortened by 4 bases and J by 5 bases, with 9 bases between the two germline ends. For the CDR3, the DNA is TGTGCCAGCAGTGGCGGAAGACACGAGCAGTACTTC. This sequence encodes CASSGGRHEQYF.